This T cell receptor beta chain was retrieved from a study of blood T cells in healthy people across ages. Remarks on this clonotype: Its antigen is as yet unknown. One junction end disagrees with the germline gene, perhaps due to a read error.

The CDR3 consists of 11 residues. The germline V gene encodes CDR1 GTSNPN and CDR2 SVGIG (reference sequence). Primers used in a second PCR of about 6 to 12 cycles were a sample-barcoded 5' primer and a J-beta primer mix. TCRdb redid the calling of the 5' RACE reads with MiXCR, one entry per CDR3 protein. The sample has 910,000 or so distinct CDR3 sequences, just over 50% seen once; the top ten hold 20% to 25%. General study results and limits: With donor CMV status unknown, expanded clonotype changes were possibly confounded.

The extraction recovered at least 5.5 micrograms of total RNA per sample. The TCR originated in a woman aged 55 to 70 in good health. The rearrangement joins TRBV30 to TRBJ2-7, with D possibly being TRBD2 (5 bases). With the DNA end fitting TRBJ2-5 better, the J assignment may be wrong. Sequenced: blood. The CDR3 DNA reads as TGTGCCGGGAGTGTGGCAGAGACCCAGTACTTC. It codes for CAGSVAETQYF.